The following is a TCR beta chain sequence with its context. Its antigen specificity is not known. Per-base qualities were not stored, and no clone one base away is much larger. Library preparation employed 5' RACE. Instrument on record: Illumina HiSeq 2500. The second PCR ran for about 7 to 11 cycles and used a J-beta primer mix along with a sample-barcoded 5' primer. A template-switch 5' adaptor carrying 12 random nucleotides introduced a unique molecular identifier onto each TCR beta cDNA molecule. Each sample yielded at least 3 million CDR3-containing paired-end reads. First-strand cDNA synthesis was performed from all RNA using the Mint cDNA synthesis kit, with priming by a TRBC-specific oligonucleotide. After uracil-DNA glycosylase treatment, a first 18-cycle PCR used universal primers M1SS and BC2_uni_R on all cDNA. In the source study's methods: Each sample was normalized by randomly selecting 1 million high-quality reads, each carrying a distinct molecular identifier. Reads sharing molecular identifiers were discarded rather than binned into consensus sequences. CDR3 identification, clonotype clustering and error correction used MiTCR with a Q25 quality threshold and the strictest error-elimination algorithm. A nonparametric unseen species model with Euler transformation was used to estimate lower-bound total TCR beta diversity. Using fastp at Q25 and MiXCR, TCRdb reprocessed the public reads and kept productive beta chains. Every entry covers one CDR3 protein and lists the most common genes and DNA from its rows. TCRdb assigned the V and J calls; the authors' analysis was not used. The sample yields 700,000 or so distinct CDR3 sequences; about 20% were counted once. The ten biggest clones cover under 25% of the sample.

The sample belongs to a study of blood T cells in healthy people across ages (dated by TCRdb to between 2014 and 2017). Study-level background: In model experiments, template switching captured about one uniquely barcoded TCR beta cDNA molecule for every two T cells. Donors were grouped into four age groups: young (average 16 years), middle-aged (39), aged (roughly 62) and long-lived (approximately 78). Age-related changes in TCR beta repertoire diversity were measured in the study by deep sequencing normalized with unique cDNA molecular identifiers. For two donors (one aged 18 to 30 and one aged 80 or older), the study analyzed two additional independent replicas of 1 million unique cDNA reads from the same blood draw. To avoid experimental bias, donors of different ages were randomly spread across the sequencing lanes. Study-wide conclusions, independent of this receptor: Since profiling was done on bulk unsorted PBMCs, naive and antigen-experienced compartments could not be conclusively compared. As age increased, observed TCR beta diversity per million T cells dropped in a roughly linear way, and a significant reduction was already evident by age around 41. Compared with the aged group, the long-lived group had more naive CD4+ T cells, fewer expanded clones and increased TCR diversity, a pattern suggesting age selection. Estimates of total diversity based on one million sequenced T cells were considered lower bounds and underestimates. Observed TCR beta diversity correlated strongly with the percentage of naive T cells measured by flow cytometry. Because donor CMV infection status was unknown, age-related changes in expanded clonotypes were potentially confounded.

The roughly 42 donors, aged about 6 to 95 years, were systemically healthy Caucasian individuals from Russia. Each donor gave about 10 milliliters of peripheral blood, drawn into EDTA-treated Vacutainer tubes. Ficoll-Paque density-gradient centrifugation was used to isolate PBMCs, with at least 6.5 million per sample. Trizol reagent was used to extract total RNA from the PBMCs, yielding at least 5.5 micrograms per sample. Naive CD45RAhigh/CD27high T cell percentages were measured by flow cytometry on a PBMC aliquot from every donor. V and J lose 5 bases and 4 bases, and a span of 18 bases separates them. The CDR1 and CDR2 encoded by the germline V gene (reference sequence) are MNHNY and SVGAGI. From its cysteine to its phenylalanine, the CDR3 spans 16 amino acids. Only the CDR3 part of the read is kept: 48 bases, read in frame from the first base.

Rearrangement joined TRBV6-6 to TRBJ2-1; 6 matching bases give a weak D call of TRBD1. What was sequenced was blood. The TCR sequence derives from a man between 65 and 85 years old in good health. The CDR3: CASSLLTGRLYNEQFF. The DNA is TGTGCCAGCAGTCTCCTTACAGGGCGATTATACAATGAGCAGTTCTTC.